This record covers a single T cell receptor (beta chain). This entry is derived from a study of shared clonotypes between healthy human individuals. Several immunoSEQ plates held equal portions of the genomic DNA taken from each subset. Unsorted PBMC DNA underwent sequencing on ten immunoSEQ deep assay plates. The table came from immunoSEQ multiplex PCR; TCRdb's copy has only in-frame clones and leaves some out. The repertoire has more than 450,000 clones, roughly 78% of them found once; the top ten carry 10% to 15%. Genomic DNA of unsorted samples came from tens of millions of PBMCs. This clonotype was obtained from a woman in her forties in good health. Some clones in this sample may be carry-over from other donors' samples. Sequenced sample: PBMCs.

CDR3 in amino acids: CASSPGQGRNYGYTF. CDR3 sequence (DNA): TGTGCCAGCTCACCTGGACAGGGAAGAAACTATGGCTACACCTTC. The chain carries TRBV18 and TRBJ1-2; 8 positions agree with TRBD1. This CDR3 has 15 residues. The J segment lost 2 bases and the V segment lost 3 bases, leaving 5 bases of the junction unmatched. Per the germline V gene, CDR1 is KGHSH and CDR2 is LQKENI. Looking up the rest from reference TRBV18 and TRBJ1-2 gives the full variable domain: NAGVMQNPRHLVRRRGQEARLRCSPMKGHSHVYWYRQLPEEGLKFMVYLQKENIIDESGMPKERFSAEFPKEGPSILRIQQVVRGDSAAYFCASSPGQGRNYGYTFGSGTRLTVV.